Listed below are T cell receptor beta chains from one sample, sequenced in a study of response to subunit inactivated influenza vaccine. Each CDR3 protein gets one entry after TCRdb re-called the RT-PCR reads with MiXCR. The data show about 170,000 distinct CDR3 sequences, approximately 11% seen once. The material sequenced was CD8+ T cells sorted from PBMCs, taken roughly 24 months after vaccination. Every receptor here comes from a man between 50 and 75 years old who received an inactivated influenza vaccine. The CDR3 runs from the conserved cysteine through the conserved F or W. Fields, in order: clone size, V gene, D gene, J gene, CDR3 protein, CDR3 DNA. The D gene is left open where the match is weak. Clone size is stated in some rows and not others, as once, few, many or a class when expanded.

size: NA; V: TRBV20-1; D: NA; J: TRBJ1-5; CDR3: CSASTGNQPQHF; DNA: TGCAGTGCTAGTACAGGCAATCAGCCCCAGCATTTT
size: few; V: TRBV4-2; D: TRBD2; J: TRBJ2-1; CDR3: CASSQDSVAGVYNEQFF; DNA: TGTGCCAGCAGCCAAGATTCAGTAGCGGGGGTCTACAATGAGCAGTTCTTC
size: NA; V: TRBV11-1; D: NA; J: TRBJ2-1; CDR3: CASSPLGGEQFF; DNA: TGTGCCAGCAGCCCCCTTGGTGGTGAGCAGTTCTTC
size: NA; V: TRBV11-2; D: TRBD2; J: TRBJ2-7; CDR3: CASSLVLGGRRDEQYF; DNA: TGTGCCAGCAGCTTAGTTCTAGGCGGGAGGCGGGACGAGCAGTACTTC
size: NA; V: TRBV7-9; D: NA; J: TRBJ2-3; CDR3: CASSLERSTDTQYF; DNA: TGTGCCAGCAGCTTAGAGAGGAGCACAGATACGCAGTATTTT
size: NA; V: TRBV28; D: NA; J: TRBJ2-5; CDR3: CASTPPRGTQYF; DNA: TGTGCCAGCACCCCACCAAGGGGAACCCAGTACTTC
size: many; V: TRBV4-3; D: TRBD1; J: TRBJ1-2; CDR3: CASSQDQQGTYGYTF; DNA: TGCGCCAGCAGCCAGGATCAACAGGGGACCTATGGCTACACCTTC
size: few; V: TRBV7-7; D: NA; J: TRBJ2-1; CDR3: CASSLLTWNEQFF; DNA: TGTGCCAGCAGCCTACTTACGTGGAATGAGCAGTTCTTC
size: few; V: TRBV12-3/TRBV12-4; D: NA; J: TRBJ1-5; CDR3: CASSDSSNQPQHF; DNA: TGTGCCAGCAGTGACAGTAGCAATCAGCCCCAGCATTTT
size: few; V: TRBV3-1; D: NA; J: TRBJ2-2; CDR3: CASSQDSTVYTGELFF; DNA: TGTGCCAGCAGCCAAGATTCAACGGTGTACACCGGGGAGCTGTTTTTT
size: NA; V: TRBV10-2; D: NA; J: TRBJ2-7; CDR3: CASSRDGGNEQYF; DNA: TGCGCCAGCAGTCGGGACGGAGGCAACGAGCAGTACTTC
size: NA; V: TRBV25-1; D: TRBD2; J: TRBJ2-3; CDR3: CASSRGGAADTQYF; DNA: TGTGCCAGCAGTCGGGGGGGAGCCGCAGATACGCAGTATTTT
size: many; V: TRBV11-2; D: NA; J: TRBJ1-5; CDR3: CASSLTGQPQHF; DNA: TGTGCCAGCAGCTTAACTGGTCAGCCCCAGCATTTT
size: few; V: TRBV10-3; D: TRBD1; J: TRBJ1-5; CDR3: CAISDWQGDNQPQHF; DNA: TGTGCCATCAGTGATTGGCAGGGGGACAATCAGCCCCAGCATTTT
size: few; V: TRBV27; D: NA; J: TRBJ1-5; CDR3: CASSLLGEPQHF; DNA: TGTGCCAGCAGTTTATTAGGGGAGCCCCAGCATTTT
size: many; V: TRBV6-2/TRBV6-3; D: NA; J: TRBJ2-1; CDR3: CASRQRDNRNEQFF; DNA: TGTGCCAGCAGGCAGCGGGACAATCGGAATGAGCAGTTCTTC
size: NA; V: TRBV27; D: TRBD1; J: TRBJ2-2; CDR3: CASSPSPGTGSGGELFF; DNA: TGTGCCAGCAGTCCTAGTCCCGGGACAGGGTCTGGCGGGGAGCTGTTTTTT
size: NA; V: TRBV18; D: NA; J: TRBJ2-1; CDR3: CASSPSNRAFDEQFF; DNA: TGTGCCAGCTCACCCTCCAACAGGGCCTTTGATGAGCAGTTCTTC
size: many; V: TRBV27; D: TRBD2; J: TRBJ2-3; CDR3: CASSLLASGGAGDTQYF; DNA: TGTGCCAGCAGTTTACTGGCTAGCGGGGGGGCGGGGGATACGCAGTATTTT
size: few; V: TRBV7-9; D: TRBD1; J: TRBJ2-2; CDR3: CASSPTGGVGTGELFF; DNA: TGTGCCAGCAGCCCGACAGGGGGCGTTGGGACCGGGGAGCTGTTTTTT
size: many; V: TRBV9; D: NA; J: TRBJ2-3; CDR3: CASTPTGHGTDTQYF; DNA: TGTGCCAGCACTCCGACTGGGCACGGCACAGATACGCAGTATTTT
size: NA; V: TRBV7-2; D: NA; J: TRBJ2-7; CDR3: CASSLVGQTYEQYF; DNA: TGTGCCAGCAGCTTAGTTGGACAGACCTACGAGCAGTACTTC
size: few; V: TRBV29-1; D: TRBD1; J: TRBJ2-5; CDR3: CSVPGQGGRETQYF; DNA: TGCAGCGTTCCCGGACAGGGCGGCCGAGAGACCCAGTACTTC
size: few; V: TRBV7-9; D: NA; J: TRBJ1-1; CDR3: CASSLAGAPPNTEAFF; DNA: TGTGCCAGCAGCTTAGCGGGGGCGCCCCCGAACACTGAAGCTTTCTTT
size: few; V: TRBV5-1; D: TRBD1; J: TRBJ1-2; CDR3: CASSLDPGGAFGYTF; DNA: TGCGCCAGCAGCTTGGATCCAGGGGGCGCATTTGGCTACACCTTC
size: NA; V: TRBV6-2/TRBV6-3; D: NA; J: TRBJ1-1; CDR3: CASSYSDLDTEAFF; DNA: TGTGCCAGCAGTTACTCGGACCTCGACACTGAAGCTTTCTTT
size: many; V: TRBV4-2; D: NA; J: TRBJ2-6; CDR3: CASSLRGGTSGANVLTF; DNA: TGTGCCAGCAGCCTCCGGGGTGGGACATCGGGGGCCAACGTCCTGACTTTC
size: NA; V: TRBV7-2; D: NA; J: TRBJ2-3; CDR3: CASSLGDSSSTDTQYF; DNA: TGTGCCAGCAGCTTAGGTGACAGCTCTAGCACAGATACGCAGTATTTT
size: NA; V: TRBV29-1; D: NA; J: TRBJ2-2; CDR3: CSVRRAGELFF; DNA: TGCAGCGTTAGGAGGGCCGGGGAGCTGTTTTTT
size: few; V: TRBV6-1; D: TRBD2; J: TRBJ2-2; CDR3: CASYSLAGIKNTGELFF; DNA: TGTGCCAGCTACTCCTTAGCGGGAATTAAGAACACCGGGGAGCTGTTTTTT
size: NA; V: TRBV20-1; D: TRBD2; J: TRBJ2-3; CDR3: CSAPAGLAGAGTDTQYF; DNA: TGCAGTGCTCCCGCGGGACTAGCGGGAGCTGGCACAGATACGCAGTATTTT
size: few; V: TRBV9; D: NA; J: TRBJ2-1; CDR3: CASSAEVFNEQFF; DNA: TGTGCCAGCAGCGCCGAGGTCTTCAATGAGCAGTTCTTC
size: few; V: TRBV7-9; D: NA; J: TRBJ2-3; CDR3: CASSLASQAQYF; DNA: TGTGCCAGCAGCTTAGCGTCTCAGGCCCAGTATTTT
size: NA; V: TRBV14; D: NA; J: TRBJ1-1; CDR3: CASSLQGGMTTEAFF; DNA: TGTGCCAGCAGCCTACAGGGAGGCATGACGACTGAAGCTTTCTTT
size: few; V: TRBV29-1; D: NA; J: TRBJ2-7; CDR3: CSVVGGRGEQYF; DNA: TGCAGCGTTGTAGGGGGGCGCGGCGAGCAGTACTTC
size: many; V: TRBV3-1; D: NA; J: TRBJ2-7; CDR3: CASSQGLSYEQYF; DNA: TGTGCCAGCAGCCAAGGCCTCTCCTACGAGCAGTACTTC
size: NA; V: TRBV11-3; D: TRBD1; J: TRBJ1-1; CDR3: CASSLGYTWDRESKRMNTEAFF; DNA: TGTGCCAGCAGCTTAGGTTACACCTGGGACAGGGAGTCGAAACGCATGAACACTGAAGCTTTCTTT
size: NA; V: TRBV11-2; D: TRBD1; J: TRBJ2-7; CDR3: CASKIGQGSYEQYF; DNA: TGTGCCAGCAAGATCGGACAGGGGTCCTACGAGCAGTACTTC
size: NA; V: TRBV20-1; D: NA; J: TRBJ2-7; CDR3: CSARDGTYEQYF; DNA: TGCAGTGCCCGGGACGGAACCTACGAGCAGTACTTC
size: few; V: TRBV27; D: TRBD2; J: TRBJ2-3; CDR3: CASSLWASGGRTDTQYF; DNA: TGTGCCAGCAGTTTGTGGGCTAGCGGGGGCCGCACAGATACGCAGTATTTT
size: many; V: TRBV11-1; D: TRBD2; J: TRBJ2-5; CDR3: CASSKTSGGESWFSETQYF; DNA: TGTGCCAGCAGCAAGACTAGCGGGGGCGAGAGTTGGTTTTCAGAGACCCAGTACTTC